Given below is one TCR beta chain in context. The data derive from a study of blood T cell repertoires in COVID-19. Looking at the study overall: Sources were T cells, B-cell-depleted T cells, or PBMCs; the material itself was cDNA or gDNA.

Using immunoSEQ multiplex PCR, the repertoire was profiled, and TCRdb retains in-frame clones only, with some absent. The data contain roughly 250,000 clones, approximately 91% of them singletons. Sequenced input: peripheral blood. This TCR was recovered from a woman aged 40-49 years who had recovered from COVID-19.

CDR3 nucleotide sequence: TGTGCCAGCAGCTTGTTGACAGGGAGGAAGGGCAATGAGCAGTTCTTC. Its translation: CASSLLTGRKGNEQFF. The chain is built from TRBV5-8 and TRBJ2-1; D might be TRBD1 (7 bases). Trimming stripped 1 base from V and 6 bases from J, with 17 bases between. The CDR3 is 16 amino acids. Germline V gene sequence: CDR1 SGHTS, CDR2 YDEGEE.